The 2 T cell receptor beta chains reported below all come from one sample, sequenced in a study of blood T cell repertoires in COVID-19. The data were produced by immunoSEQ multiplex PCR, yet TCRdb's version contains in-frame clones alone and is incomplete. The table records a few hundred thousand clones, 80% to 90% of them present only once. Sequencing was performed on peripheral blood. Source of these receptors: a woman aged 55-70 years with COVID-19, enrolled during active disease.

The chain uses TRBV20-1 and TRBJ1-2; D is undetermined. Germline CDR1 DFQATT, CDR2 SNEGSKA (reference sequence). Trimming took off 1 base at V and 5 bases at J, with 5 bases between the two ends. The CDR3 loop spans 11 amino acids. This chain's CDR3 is CSARVEYGYTF. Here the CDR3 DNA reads TGCAGTGCTAGAGTAGAGTATGGCTACACCTTC.

The CDR3 is CASTRDRGGYTF. The CDR3 nucleotides are TGTGCCAGCACCAGAGACAGGGGGGGCTACACCTTC. The chain employs TRBV6-5 and TRBJ1-2, with 9 nucleotides matching TRBD1. CDR1 is MNHEY and CDR2 is SVGAGI in the germline V gene. The CDR3 consists of 12 residues. With 7 bases clipped from V and 8 bases from J, the junction kept 5 bases outside the gene matches.